This T cell receptor (beta chain) was sequenced in a study of Graves' ophthalmopathy and Graves' hyperthyroidism. Note on this clonotype: Antigen unknown.

V lost 6 bases, J lost 3 bases, and 5 bases stayed unmatched. The CDR3 covers 14 residues. Study-wide results and limits: The authors also found most expanded thyroid clonotypes above 0.001 frequency in blood.

TCR beta CDR3 regions were amplified from RNA transcripts. HTBI primers primed a first-round RT-PCR, and a second-round multiplex PCR followed. TCRdb reanalysed the multiplex PCR reads using MiXCR and keeps one entry per CDR3 protein. The data hold some 160,000 distinct CDR3 sequences, with around two fifths observed a single time. Other autoimmune diseases, uncontrolled infections, pregnancy or lactation led to the exclusion of patients. The TCR originated in a man aged 25 to 45 with Graves' ophthalmopathy. The sample taken for sequencing was peripheral blood. The gene calls are TRBV12-3 or TRBV12-4 and TRBJ1-5, with 7 nucleotides matching TRBD1. The CDR3 here is CASSPTGINQPQHF. The CDR3 DNA reads as TGTGCCAGCAGCCCGACAGGGATCAATCAGCCCCAGCATTTT.